The 32 T cell receptor beta chains below were found in one sample sequenced in a study of cytomegalovirus exposure and HLA in healthy donors. It was with 60 Vbeta and 13 Jbeta primers that the PCR ran. Some clones are missing from TCRdb's copy, which holds only in-frame ones; the method was immunoSEQ multiplex PCR. The table shows 150,000 to 200,000 clones, with over 65% occurring only once. Sequenced sample: PBMCs. Receptors originate from a woman aged 60-70 years in good health and CMV-seropositive.

The chain recombines TRBV27 with TRBJ2-1; D is ambiguous. The germline gives CDR1 MNHEY, CDR2 SMNVEV (reference sequence). The CDR3 is made up of 15 amino acids. V was shortened by 0 bases and J by 5 bases, with 11 bases between the two germline ends. DNA for the CDR3: TGTGCCAGCAGTTTATCCCAGTGGAGAAACAATGAGCAGTTCTTC. Its protein is CASSLSQWRNNEQFF.

Note on this clone: One junction end does not reproduce the germline sequence, and a read error may be involved. V is TRBV7-3 and J is TRBJ2-6; D might be TRBD1 (5 bases). The CDR3 runs 17 residues. CDR1 and CDR2 (germline): SGHTA, FQGTGA. CDR3 loop: CASSLTGVRAGANGLTF. DNA for the CDR3: TGTGCCAGCAGCTTAACAGGTGTCAGGGCTGGGGCCAACGGCCTGACTTTC.

V usage is TRBV5-6 and J usage is TRBJ1-1; the D is unclear. Trimming stripped 4 bases from V and 1 base from J, with 14 bases between. Germline CDR1 SGHDT, CDR2 YYEEEE. There are 15 residues in the CDR3. CDR3 DNA sequence: TGTGCCAGCAGCCCCACAAACACCCGGAACACTGAAGCTTTCTTT. Its protein is CASSPTNTRNTEAFF.

The V and J genes are TRBV18 and TRBJ2-1; 14 bases are shared with TRBD2. The CDR3 has 16 amino acids. Looked up from germline, CDR1 is KGHSH and CDR2 is LQKENI. Losses at the gene ends were 0 bases for V and 10 bases for J; bases not matched to a gene: 5. CDR3 sequence: CASSPPGLAGVREQFF. The DNA for the CDR3 is TGTGCCAGCTCACCACCGGGACTAGCGGGAGTAAGAGAGCAGTTCTTC.

The CDR3 spells CASSLEAYEQYF. Here the CDR3 DNA reads TGTGCCAGCAGTTTGGAGGCCTACGAGCAGTACTTC. The rearrangement links TRBV28 to TRBJ2-7; possibly TRBD2 for D (5 bases). CDR1 and CDR2 (germline): MDHEN, SYDVKM. The length of the CDR3 is 12 residues. Trimming took off 3 bases at V and 2 bases at J, with 5 bases between the two ends.

The chain is built from TRBV29-1 and TRBJ2-1; TRBD1 is a possible D gene (6 bases). Germline V gene lookup returns CDR1 SQVTM and CDR2 ANQGSEA. The CDR3 is 13 amino acids. The V end was cut by 7 bases, the J end by 6 bases, with 16 bases between. CDR3 DNA: TGCAGCGCCCACAGGGTCGTGGGCAATGAGCAGTTCTTC. As protein: CSAHRVVGNEQFF.

The gene calls are TRBV5-1 and TRBJ2-1; 8 bases match TRBD2. Losses at the gene ends were 4 bases for V and 5 bases for J; bases not matched to a gene: 5. CDR3 length: 14 amino acids. The germline V gene has CDR1 SGHRS and CDR2 YFSETQ. As DNA, the CDR3 is TGCGCCAGCAGCACAGGACTAGCAAACAATGAGCAGTTCTTC. Encoded protein: CASSTGLANNEQFF. Combining the CDR3 with reference TRBV5-1 and TRBJ2-1 gives the whole variable domain KAGVTQTPRYLIKTRGQQVTLSCSPISGHRSVSWYQQTPGQGLQFLFEYFSETQRNKGNFPGRFSGRQFSNSRSEMNVSTLELGDSALYLCASSTGLANNEQFFGPGTRLTVL.

On this clone itself: This sample includes further DNA sequences coding for the same CDR3. The rearrangement uses TRBV28 and TRBJ1-2, with D unresolved. This CDR3 has 13 residues. V gave up 2 bases and J gave up 4 bases, with 8 bases separating them. Per germline, CDR1 MDHEN and CDR2 SYDVKM. The CDR3 sequence is CASSLTGSYGYTF. The CDR3 DNA reads as TGTGCCAGCAGTTTAACCGGGAGCTATGGCTACACCTTC.

This clone was found once. The J gene is TRBJ2-7, the V gene TRBV7-2; weak D call: TRBD1 (5 bases). CDR1 is SGHTA and CDR2 is FQGNSA in the germline V gene. The CDR3 has 15 amino acids. V lost 2 bases, J lost 1 base, and 12 bases lay in between. CDR3 DNA sequence: TGTGCCAGCAGCTTAAGGGCAGGACAATCCTACGAGCAGTACTTC. Encoded protein: CASSLRAGQSYEQYF.

The chain links TRBV7-9 to TRBJ1-6; TRBD1 matches at 8 bases. Germline V CDR1 and CDR2: SEHNR, FQNEAQ (reference sequence). This CDR3 is built from 14 residues. Trimming removed 4 bases from V and 5 bases from J; junction bases left unmatched: 1. In DNA, the CDR3 is TGTGCCAGCAGCTCGACAGGGGATAATTCACCCCTCCACTTT. Protein: CASSSTGDNSPLHF.

The chain has TRBV7-2 and TRBJ1-2; D gene unclear. CDR1 is SGHTA, CDR2 FQGNSA, per germline. V lost 2 bases and J 10 bases, leaving 14 bases between the germline ends. The CDR3 extends over 13 amino acids. For the CDR3, the DNA is TGTGCCAGCAGCTTAACCGGGTTGGCGGACTACACCTTC. It codes for CASSLTGLADYTF.

The CDR3 sequence is CASSLSTPDTQYF. CDR3 DNA: TGTGCCAGCAGTCTAAGTACCCCAGATACGCAGTATTTT. The rearrangement links TRBV28 to TRBJ2-3; D is unclear. The V gene lost 5 bases and the J gene lost 4 bases, with 10 bases spanning the gap. Germline V gene data show CDR1 as MDHEN and CDR2 as SYDVKM. The CDR3 is made up of 13 amino acids. Drawing the rest from reference TRBV28 and TRBJ2-3, the complete variable domain is DVKVTQSSRYLVKRTGEKVFLECVQDMDHENMFWYRQDPGLGLRLIYFSYDVKMKEKGDIPEGYSVSREKKERFSLILESASTNQTSMYLCASSLSTPDTQYFGPGTRLTVL.

The rearrangement links TRBV7-2 to TRBJ1-2, with a tentative D call TRBD1 (6 bases). The germline gives CDR1 SGHTA, CDR2 FQGNSA. CDR3 length equals 13 residues. The ends were cut back, 5 bases at V and 5 bases at J, with 12 bases in the middle. The CDR3 DNA sequence: TGTGCCAGCAGCGTACAGGGTGCTTATGGCTACACCTTC. Protein: CASSVQGAYGYTF.

The rearrangement uses TRBV29-1 and TRBJ2-3; D call uncertain. The V end lost 3 bases, the J end lost 2 bases, and 3 bases lay between the germline ends. The germline gives CDR1 SQVTM, CDR2 ANQGSEA. The CDR3 spans 11 residues. CDR3 in DNA: TGCAGCGTTGACCTCACAGATACGCAGTATTTT. It specifies CSVDLTDTQYF.

This clone was observed a few times. V gene TRBV28 combines with J gene TRBJ2-7; no firm D call. Trimming pared 6 bases from V and 4 bases from J, leaving 7 bases between. The CDR3 runs to 11 residues. From germline, CDR1 is MDHEN and CDR2 SYDVKM. In nucleotides, the CDR3 is TGTGCCAGCAGCTCCGGGTACGAGCAGTACTTC. Translation: CASSSGYEQYF.

The V gene is TRBV21-1, the J gene TRBJ2-4; the D call in the table, TRBD2, was not verified against the DNA. TRBV21-1 is listed as a pseudogene. CDR3 size: 19 residues. This chain's CDR3 is CASSKGGLEGVAAKNIQYF. CDR3 nucleotides: TGTGCCAGCAGCAAAGGGGGGTTGGAGGGTGTTGCGGCCAAAAACATTCAGTACTTC.

CDR3 residues: CASATGEGNQPQHF. CDR3 nucleotides: TGTGCTAGTGCCACAGGGGAAGGCAATCAGCCCCAGCATTTT. The rearrangement uses TRBV12-5 and TRBJ1-5; 7 bases are shared with TRBD1. The V and J ends lost 7 bases and 2 bases, in that order; junction bases with no gene match: 5. Germline V gene sequence: CDR1 LGHNT, CDR2 FRNRAP. CDR3 size: 14 residues.

For the CDR3, the DNA is TGTGCCAGCAGTTTATACGGACAGGTAGATAGCAATCAGCCCCAGCATTTT. Translation gives CASSLYGQVDSNQPQHF. V is TRBV28 and J is TRBJ1-5; 7 nucleotides line up with TRBD1. The J segment lost 0 bases and the V segment lost 1 base, leaving 6 bases of the junction unmatched. In germline, CDR1 is MDHEN, CDR2 SYDVKM. The CDR3 has 17 residues.

The chain joins TRBV10-3 to TRBJ2-3; 8 bases line up with TRBD2. Looked up from germline, CDR1 is ENHRY and CDR2 is SYGVKD. The CDR3 sequence is 17 residues long. Trimming at V came to 8 bases and at J to 5 bases, leaving 18 bases not matched to a gene. The CDR3 coding sequence is TGTGCCATCCCACTAAGATCGGGGGGGCGATCGAGAGATACGCAGTATTTT. It specifies CAIPLRSGGRSRDTQYF.

This chain links TRBV30 with TRBJ1-1; no firm D call. With 2 bases removed from V and 7 bases from J, the gap between germline ends came to 11 bases. The germline V gene has CDR1 GTSNPN and CDR2 SVGIG (reference sequence). CDR3 size: 12 residues. As DNA, the CDR3 is TGTGCCTGGAGTCGAGGAACCGTTGAAGCTTTCTTT. It translates to CAWSRGTVEAFF.

V is TRBV27 and J is TRBJ2-1; the D is unclear. The CDR3 totals 13 residues. Germline CDR1 is MNHEY and CDR2 is SMNVEV (reference sequence). V shed 3 bases and J shed 0 bases, with 3 bases lying between them. The CDR3 nucleotides are TGTGCCAGCAGTTTTATCTCCTACAATGAGCAGTTCTTC. Its protein is CASSFISYNEQFF.

The chain links TRBV2 to TRBJ2-1; 10 nucleotides align to TRBD2. J gave up 8 bases and V 0 bases, and 1 base lay outside the gene matches. Germline-derived CDR1 and CDR2 are SNHLY and FYNNEI. This CDR3 region has 14 residues. The CDR3 loop reads CASSEALAGDEQFF. The CDR3 coding sequence is TGTGCCAGCAGTGAAGCCCTAGCGGGGGATGAGCAGTTCTTC.

The genes are TRBV2 and TRBJ2-7; a weak D match, TRBD1 (6 bases). The CDR3 is made up of 14 amino acids. Germline V lookup: CDR1 SNHLY, CDR2 FYNNEI. V dropped 2 bases and J dropped 2 bases, with 10 bases sitting between them. In DNA, the CDR3 is TGTGCCAGCAGTGAATCAGGGGTCACCTACGAGCAGTACTTC. This sequence encodes CASSESGVTYEQYF.

The J gene is TRBJ1-4, the V gene TRBV28; no firm D call. The CDR3 extends over 14 amino acids. The V end was cut by 4 bases, the J end by 4 bases, with 10 bases between. Germline V CDR1 and CDR2: MDHEN, SYDVKM. CDR3 residues: CASSSPGSNEKLFF. The CDR3 nucleotides are TGTGCCAGCAGTTCTCCCGGGAGTAATGAAAAACTGTTTTTT.

J is TRBJ1-3 and V is TRBV4-1, with 9 bases matching TRBD1. The CDR3 has 16 residues. Germline CDR1 reads MGHRA; CDR2 reads YSYEKL. Trimming removed 4 bases from V and 4 bases from J; junction bases left unmatched: 8. Here the CDR3 reads CASSLSTGGSGNTIYF. CDR3 DNA: TGCGCCAGCAGCCTGTCCACAGGGGGCTCAGGAAACACCATATATTTT.

The V call is TRBV9, the J call TRBJ1-1; 10 positions agree with TRBD1. The CDR3 has 15 amino acids. Germline V gives CDR1 SGDLS, CDR2 YYNGEE. The V segment lost 4 bases and the J segment 6 bases; nucleotides outside the gene matches: 9. Written as DNA, the CDR3 is TGTGCCAGCAGCTTACCGGGACAGGGGAGCTCTGAAGCTTTCTTT. Translating gives CASSLPGQGSSEAFF.

This sequence joins TRBV6-6 and TRBJ2-5, with D tentatively TRBD1 (6 bases). Germline CDR1 MNHNY, CDR2 SVGAGI (reference sequence). V was trimmed by 5 bases and J by 4 bases, leaving 14 bases between them. The CDR3 covers 14 residues. CDR3 residues: CASSDQGKGETQYF. The CDR3 DNA reads TGTGCCAGCAGTGATCAGGGGAAGGGAGAGACCCAGTACTTC.

The V and J genes are TRBV11-2 and TRBJ2-2; TRBD1 aligns across 9 bases. The germline CDR1 and CDR2 sequences are SGHAT and FQNNGV. This CDR3 contains 15 residues. Trimming at V came to 5 bases and at J to 4 bases, leaving 5 bases not matched to a gene. Here the CDR3 DNA reads TGTGCCAGCAGCACTGGGGACAGGGCCACCGGGGAGCTGTTTTTT. Protein product: CASSTGDRATGELFF.

The DNA of the CDR3 is TGTGCCAGCGCTCTAGCGGGAGGCTACAATGAGCAGTTCTTC. It specifies CASALAGGYNEQFF. The J gene is TRBJ2-1, the V gene TRBV25-1, with 11 bases lining up with TRBD2. The CDR3 contains 14 residues. Trimming cost V 8 bases and J 3 bases; bases outside gene matches: 3. The germline gives CDR1 MGHDK, CDR2 SYGVNS.

The chain carries TRBV19 and TRBJ2-3; 16 positions match TRBD2. The J segment lost 5 bases and the V segment lost 5 bases, leaving 7 bases of the junction unmatched. This CDR3 has 17 residues. CDR1 is LNHDA and CDR2 is SQIVND in the germline V gene (reference sequence). The CDR3 DNA reads TGTGCCAGTAGTCTACCGGGACTAGCGGGGGGGAGAGATACGCAGTATTTT. Translating it yields CASSLPGLAGGRDTQYF.

The chain has TRBV30 and TRBJ1-4; D may be TRBD1 (5 bases). Trimming stripped 5 bases from V and 6 bases from J, with 13 bases between. CDR1 GTSNPN and CDR2 SVGIG come from the germline V gene (reference sequence). CDR3 length equals 13 residues. The CDR3 nucleotides are TGTGCCTGGGCCGGGGGAGGTGATGAAAAACTGTTTTTT. This gives the protein CAWAGGGDEKLFF.

V usage is TRBV5-1 and J usage is TRBJ2-4; the match to TRBD2 covers 8 bases. Unmatched junction bases numbered 6, after V lost 0 bases and J lost 4 bases. The CDR3 length is 16 residues. Germline loops: CDR1 SGHRS, CDR2 YFSETQ. The CDR3 loop is CASSLEGSGVKNIQYF. CDR3 DNA sequence: TGCGCCAGCAGCTTGGAGGGTAGCGGGGTTAAAAACATTCAGTACTTC.